These 17 T cell receptor beta chains came from one sample sequenced in a study of cytotoxic CD8 clonotypes in ibrutinib-treated CLL. This table comes from immunoSEQ multiplex PCR, and its TCRdb copy is limited to in-frame clones, with some not included. The top ten clones hold around 30% of a sample with 110,000 to 150,000 clones, around 77% of them seen once. This specimen was PBMCs, taken after 12 months of ibrutinib treatment. The origin of the receptors is a human donor with chronic lymphocytic leukemia.

The chain employs TRBV10-3 and TRBJ2-3, with 9 positions matching TRBD2. Germline V CDR1 and CDR2: ENHRY, SYGVKD. The CDR3 has 16 residues. J gave up 2 bases and V 4 bases, and 7 bases lay outside the gene matches. The DNA for the CDR3 is TGTGCCATCAGTGGATCTAGCGGGGAGTTCACAGATACGCAGTATTTT. Translating gives CAISGSSGEFTDTQYF.

The chain combines TRBV19 with TRBJ1-3; no clear D. The CDR3 spans 15 residues. The V gene's germline CDR1 is LNHDA and CDR2 SQIVND (reference sequence). The V and J ends lost 1 base and 0 bases respectively, with 7 bases between them. CDR3 sequence: CASSIAPVSGNTIYF. CDR3 coding DNA: TGTGCCAGTAGTATAGCCCCGGTCTCTGGAAACACCATATATTTT.

The chain links TRBV28 to TRBJ2-7; 9 bases agree with TRBD1. V lost 2 bases to trimming and J lost 0 bases; unmatched junction nucleotides: 14. Germline assignment: CDR1 MDHEN and CDR2 SYDVKM. The CDR3 is 19 amino acids. CDR3 region: CASSLDRTGELMSSYEQYF. Written as DNA, the CDR3 is TGTGCCAGCAGTTTAGACAGGACAGGGGAACTTATGAGCTCCTACGAGCAGTACTTC.

This sequence joins TRBV5-3 and TRBJ2-4; D not certain. TRBV5-3 counts as an open reading frame of uncertain function. This CDR3 is 15 amino acids long. Trimming stripped 4 bases from V and 0 bases from J, with 11 bases between. The CDR3 DNA reads as TGTGCCAGAAGCCCTTCTTGGGCAGCCAAAAACATTCAGTACTTC. Protein product: CARSPSWAAKNIQYF.

This clone was seen just once. The chain links TRBV9 to TRBJ2-1; no reliable D call. Trimming stripped 3 bases from V and 8 bases from J, with 12 bases between. CDR3 length equals 13 residues. Looked up from germline, CDR1 is SGDLS and CDR2 is YYNGEE. The chain's CDR3 is CASSAGPADEQFF. The CDR3 DNA follows: TGTGCCAGCAGCGCGGGTCCGGCGGATGAGCAGTTCTTC.

The chain combines TRBV30 with TRBJ2-7; the match to TRBD2 covers 13 bases. The CDR3 loop spans 19 amino acids. Trimming cost V 0 bases and J 0 bases; bases outside gene matches: 11. Per the germline V gene, CDR1 is GTSNPN and CDR2 is SVGIG (reference sequence). The CDR3 nucleotides read TGTGCCTGGAGTGTAACGCGGCGGGGACTAGCGGGAAGCTCCTACGAGCAGTACTTC. Protein sequence: CAWSVTRRGLAGSSYEQYF.

The gene calls are TRBV11-1 and TRBJ2-5; TRBD1 matches at 8 bases. V lost 6 bases and J lost 2; bases outside the gene matches: 5. The CDR3 runs to 14 residues. CDR1 is SGHAT, CDR2 FQDESV, per germline (reference sequence). The CDR3 is CASSLRTGQETQYF. The CDR3 DNA is TGTGCCAGCAGTCTCCGGACAGGGCAAGAGACCCAGTACTTC.

V is TRBV7-3 and J is TRBJ1-1; D is uncertain. In germline, CDR1 is SGHTA, CDR2 FQGTGA. The length of the CDR3 is 15 residues. Trimming cost V 1 base and J 0 bases, with 9 bases left between them. The chain's CDR3 is CASSLMAAMNTEAFF. DNA of the CDR3: TGTGCCAGCAGCTTAATGGCAGCCATGAACACTGAAGCTTTCTTT.

This clone was seen repeatedly, ten times or more. The V gene is TRBV29-1, the J gene TRBJ2-2, with D perhaps TRBD1 (5 bases). V was pared by 3 bases and J by 6 bases, with 11 bases between. This CDR3 is 13 amino acids long. Per the germline V gene, CDR1 is SQVTM and CDR2 is ANQGSEA. This chain's CDR3 is CSVESGPAGELFF. CDR3 bases: TGCAGCGTTGAGTCAGGGCCGGCCGGGGAGCTGTTTTTT.

The gene calls are TRBV19 and TRBJ1-6; 9 bases map to TRBD1. The CDR3 consists of 20 residues. Per germline, CDR1 LNHDA and CDR2 SQIVND (reference sequence). The V and J ends lost 7 bases and 0 bases, in that order; junction bases with no gene match: 16. CDR3 bases: TGTGCCAGTACCCAGGGGGCTACAGGGGGCCATGGCTCCTATAATTCACCCCTCCACTTT. It codes for CASTQGATGGHGSYNSPLHF.

This chain links TRBV6-1 with TRBJ2-3; 14 bases are shared with TRBD2. The CDR3 extends over 20 amino acids. CDR1 is MNHNS and CDR2 is SASEGT in the germline V gene. V was clipped by 6 bases and J by 0 bases; unmatched bases: 14. CDR3 protein: CASSEPPGLAGVFSTDTQYF. The CDR3 nucleotides read TGTGCCAGCAGCGAACCACCGGGACTAGCGGGGGTATTTAGCACAGATACGCAGTATTTT.

V usage is TRBV5-1 and J usage is TRBJ2-1, with 10 bases fitting TRBD2. J gave up 4 bases and V 2 bases, and 3 bases lay outside the gene matches. CDR3 length: 15 amino acids. Germline CDR1 reads SGHRS; CDR2 reads YFSETQ. The CDR3 DNA reads TGCGCCAGCAGCTTAAGCGGGAGGGTTTACAATGAGCAGTTCTTC. As protein: CASSLSGRVYNEQFF.

The chain combines TRBV6-5 with TRBJ1-6; the D gene is possibly TRBD1 (6 bases). This CDR3 contains 14 residues. With 5 bases removed from V and 9 bases from J, the gap between germline ends came to 14 bases. The germline V gene encodes CDR1 MNHEY and CDR2 SVGAGI. CDR3 protein: CASSPMGGGSPLHF. In DNA, the CDR3 is TGTGCCAGCAGTCCAATGGGGGGCGGTTCACCCCTCCACTTT.

This clone has a handful of counts. The same CDR3 arises from other DNA sequences in this sample as well. The chain has TRBV18 and TRBJ2-7, with 7 bases fitting TRBD2. The CDR3 consists of 14 residues. V trimming: 0 bases; J trimming: 2 bases; junction bases outside the gene matches: 1. Germline CDR1 and CDR2: KGHSH and LQKENI. CDR3: CASSPPGGAYEQYF. The CDR3 DNA sequence: TGTGCCAGCTCACCACCGGGGGGGGCCTACGAGCAGTACTTC. Full variable domain (outside the CDR3, taken from reference TRBV18 and TRBJ2-7): NAGVMQNPRHLVRRRGQEARLRCSPMKGHSHVYWYRQLPEEGLKFMVYLQKENIIDESGMPKERFSAEFPKEGPSILRIQQVVRGDSAAYFCASSPPGGAYEQYFGPGTRLTVT.

V and J are TRBV7-2 and TRBJ2-5; D may be TRBD1 or TRBD2 (6 bases each). Germline loops: CDR1 SGHTA, CDR2 FQGNSA. This CDR3 is built from 15 residues. The V and J ends lost 5 bases and 5 bases respectively, with 18 bases between them. The CDR3 sequence is CASSPGGVHGETQYF. The CDR3 region has the DNA TGTGCCAGCAGCCCCGGGGGCGTTCATGGGGAGACCCAGTACTTC.

This clone was found a few times. The chain couples TRBV2 to TRBJ1-2; no firm D call. This CDR3 has 12 residues. Germline V gene sequence: CDR1 SNHLY, CDR2 FYNNEI. V was clipped by 5 bases and J by 2 bases, with 6 bases between them. The CDR3 DNA reads TGTGCCAGCAGTATCGACAACTATGGCTACACCTTC. This gives the protein CASSIDNYGYTF.

This clone was seen just once. The CDR3 nucleotides read TGTGCCATCAAAGGCAGGAACTATGGCTACACCTTC. It encodes CAIKGRNYGYTF. V and J are TRBV10-3 and TRBJ1-2; D not certain. CDR1 is ENHRY, CDR2 SYGVKD, per germline. Trimming pared 7 bases from V and 2 bases from J, leaving 8 bases between. The CDR3 has 12 residues.